These 2 T cell receptor beta chains came from one sample sequenced in a study of CD8+CD57+ T cells in acquired aplastic anemia. Sequenced patients had shown CD8+CD57+ cell expansion by flow cytometry. Genomic DNA, the template, was used for profiling of the TCR beta VDJ and CDR3. TCRdb called the reads again in MiXCR, with one record for every CDR3 protein. The repertoire holds 400,000 to 600,000 distinct CDR3 sequences, with 25% to 40% as singletons. Source material: sorted CD4+, CD8+, or CD8+CD57+ T cells (not recorded which) from PBMCs. These receptors were taken from a human donor with aplastic anemia.

The J gene is TRBJ1-5, the V gene TRBV12-3 or TRBV12-4, with D perhaps matching TRBD1 (6 bases). The ends were cut back, 7 bases at V and 6 bases at J, with 22 bases in the middle. The CDR3 runs 16 residues. The CDR3: CASNDGWGSGAQPQHF. The DNA of the CDR3 is TGTGCCAGCAACGACGGATGGGGTTCAGGGGCTCAGCCCCAGCATTTT.

This clonotype occurred many times. V usage is TRBV20-1 and J usage is TRBJ1-6; the D is unclear. The CDR3 covers 12 residues. Germline CDR1 DFQATT, CDR2 SNEGSKA (reference sequence). V was shortened by 0 bases and J by 8 bases, with 5 bases between the two germline ends. CDR3 nucleotide sequence: TGCAGTGCTAGAGATCTCGATTCACCCCTCCACTTT. Translating it yields CSARDLDSPLHF.